Each of the 6 T cell receptor beta chains below was sequenced from the same sample in a study of blood T cell repertoires in COVID-19. The data were produced by immunoSEQ multiplex PCR, yet TCRdb's version contains in-frame clones alone and is incomplete. This sample yields 350,000 or so clones, of which approximately 89% are seen a single time; approximately 4.1% belongs to the top ten. Sequences were obtained from peripheral blood. The receptors originated from a woman aged 60-70 years with COVID-19, enrolled during active disease.

V gene TRBV4-2 combines with J gene TRBJ2-3; D is perhaps TRBD2 (6 bases). Germline V gives CDR1 LGHNA, CDR2 YNFKEQ. V lost 1 base to trimming and J lost 0 bases, with 17 bases between them. The CDR3 has 18 residues. The CDR3 here is CASSQVTPGLFSTDTQYF. The CDR3 bases are TGTGCCAGCAGCCAAGTTACTCCGGGACTCTTTAGCACAGATACGCAGTATTTT.

The chain recombines TRBV5-6 with TRBJ1-1; the D gene is possibly TRBD1 (5 bases). Germline V gene sequence: CDR1 SGHDT, CDR2 YYEEEE. With 6 bases removed from V and 2 bases from J, the gap between germline ends came to 11 bases. The CDR3 runs to 13 residues. This CDR3 is CASTETDNTEAFF. Here the CDR3 DNA reads TGTGCCAGCACCGAGACAGATAACACTGAAGCTTTCTTT.

V and J are TRBV6-1 and TRBJ1-5, with 8 bases matching TRBD1. V was pared by 3 bases and J by 7 bases, with 8 bases of the junction left unmatched. The germline CDR1 and CDR2 sequences are MNHNS and SASEGT. CDR3 length: 15 amino acids. The CDR3 DNA reads as TGTGCCAGCAGTGACGGACAGGGAAGTGGACAGCCCCAGCATTTT. Its translation: CASSDGQGSGQPQHF.

This clone has only a few counts. The V call is TRBV25-1, the J call TRBJ1-1; no clear D. Germline V gene sequence: CDR1 MGHDK, CDR2 SYGVNS. The CDR3 sequence is 12 residues long. The germline V and J ends were trimmed by 4 bases and 1 base, with 4 bases remaining between them. The CDR3 sequence is CASSVGNTEAFF. The DNA of the CDR3 is TGTGCCAGCAGTGTCGGGAACACTGAAGCTTTCTTT.

J is TRBJ1-1 and V is TRBV2; tentative D call: TRBD1 (6 bases). From germline, CDR1 is SNHLY and CDR2 FYNNEI. Trimming left V 6 bases short and J 8 bases short, with 16 bases between. The CDR3 contains 13 residues. CDR3 nucleotide sequence: TGTGCCAGCAGCTCCTCGGGACATCTGGAAGCTTTCTTT. It is translated as CASSSSGHLEAFF.

The J gene is TRBJ2-7, the V gene TRBV5-1; TRBD2 matches at 10 bases. CDR3 size: 16 residues. The germline CDR1 and CDR2 sequences are SGHRS and YFSETQ. V lost 4 bases to trimming and J lost 5 bases; unmatched junction nucleotides: 12. CDR3 DNA sequence: TGCGCCAGCAGCGTACCAGCGGGGGGGCCTCACAACGAGCAGTACTTC. Protein: CASSVPAGGPHNEQYF.